This T cell receptor beta chain was retrieved from a study of T cell changes during pregnancy in multiple sclerosis. This clone was counted a few times. Method: immunoSEQ multiplex PCR; TCRdb's copy keeps in-frame clones and lacks some. The sample lists around 100,000 clones; approximately 90% were seen once. This clonotype originated in a female donor with multiple sclerosis, enrolled in a pregnancy study. The sample in question was peripheral blood, obtained after pregnancy.

The CDR3 DNA follows: TGTGCCAGCACCTCGTTCCAGTCCGTGCTTTTGCCCCAGCATTTT. Its translation is CASTSFQSVLLPQHF. This chain joins TRBV28 and TRBJ1-5, with D hard to call. This CDR3 comprises 15 residues. The V end lost 7 bases, the J end lost 9 bases, and 22 bases lay between the germline ends. Germline V gene sequence: CDR1 MDHEN, CDR2 SYDVKM.